A single sample is the source of the 31 T cell receptor beta chains below, sequenced in a study of shared clonotypes between healthy human individuals. Sequenced by immunoSEQ multiplex PCR; TCRdb stores in-frame clones only, minus some. The table lists roughly 2.2 million clones, roughly 90% of them singletons. Sequenced sample: naive CD4+ T cells from PBMCs. Subset described: CD45RA+ positively selected. These receptors were taken from a man between 18 and 35 years old in good health. Some clones in this sample may be carry-over from other donors' samples.

The chain joins TRBV2 to TRBJ2-5; D possibly corresponds to TRBD1 (5 bases). This CDR3 contains 14 residues. V gave up 3 bases and J gave up 0 bases, with 8 bases separating them. CDR1 and CDR2 from the germline V gene are SNHLY and FYNNEI. CDR3 sequence: CASSDRTYQETQYF. The CDR3 coding sequence is TGTGCCAGCAGTGATCGGACATACCAAGAGACCCAGTACTTC.

V usage is TRBV19 and J usage is TRBJ1-3, with D possibly TRBD1 on 5 matching bases. The CDR3 has 15 amino acids. Germline V gene data show CDR1 as LNHDA and CDR2 as SQIVND (reference sequence). The V gene lost 4 bases and the J gene lost 0 bases, with 10 bases spanning the gap. CDR3 protein: CASSTGRISGNTIYF. CDR3 in DNA: TGTGCCAGTAGTACGGGACGGATCTCTGGAAACACCATATATTTT. Variable domain in full (rest from reference TRBV19 and TRBJ1-3): DGGITQSPKYLFRKEGQNVTLSCEQNLNHDAMYWYRQDPGQGLRLIYYSQIVNDFQKGDIAEGYSVSREKKESFPLTVTSAQKNPTAFYLCASSTGRISGNTIYFGEGSWLTVV.

The V gene is TRBV11-2, the J gene TRBJ2-1; 8 bases are shared with TRBD2. The CDR3 is made up of 17 amino acids. The germline V gene encodes CDR1 SGHAT and CDR2 FQNNGV. V lost 7 bases, J lost 4 bases, and 15 bases stayed unmatched. The DNA of the CDR3 is TGTGCCAGCAACACTCGGGGGGGAGGGTTCCTGTACAATGAGCAGTTCTTC. Translation gives CASNTRGGGFLYNEQFF.

The chain couples TRBV7-9 to TRBJ1-5; D is perhaps TRBD1 (6 bases). Germline-derived CDR1 and CDR2 are SEHNR and FQNEAQ (reference sequence). This CDR3 is 16 amino acids long. Trimming pared 1 base from V and 4 bases from J, leaving 14 bases between. This CDR3 is CASSLDGRGQNQPQHF. CDR3 in DNA: TGTGCCAGCAGCTTAGACGGTCGGGGACAAAATCAGCCCCAGCATTTT. Together with reference TRBV7-9 and TRBJ1-5, the CDR3 gives the full variable domain: DTGVSQNPRHKITKRGQNVTFRCDPISEHNRLYWYRQTLGQGPEFLTYFQNEAQLEKSRLLSDRFSAERPKGSFSTLEIQRTEQGDSAMYLCASSLDGRGQNQPQHFGDGTRLSIL.

The V and J genes are TRBV28 and TRBJ1-2, with D hard to call. Deletions cut 4 bases from V and 3 bases from J, with 15 bases between. The CDR3 runs 15 residues. Germline-derived CDR1 and CDR2 are MDHEN and SYDVKM. CDR3 loop: CASSSEPITDYGYTF. CDR3 DNA sequence: TGTGCCAGCAGTTCAGAGCCCATTACCGACTATGGCTACACCTTC.

The CDR3 coding sequence is TGTGCCAGCAGTGACCCCTCGGGTCCTGGGACCCAGTACTTC. Translation: CASSDPSGPGTQYF. The chain carries TRBV25-1 and TRBJ2-5; no definite D call. From germline, CDR1 is MGHDK and CDR2 SYGVNS. The CDR3 covers 14 residues. The V end lost 3 bases, the J end lost 7 bases, and 15 bases lay between the germline ends.

The chain recombines TRBV9 with TRBJ2-7; a weak D match, TRBD2 (6 bases). From germline, CDR1 is SGDLS and CDR2 YYNGEE. The CDR3 loop spans 14 amino acids. V lost 6 bases and J lost 1, with 14 bases in between. DNA of the CDR3: TGTGCCAGCAACGGCGGGACGGCTTCCTACGAGCAGTACTTC. It translates to CASNGGTASYEQYF.

The rearrangement uses TRBV27 and TRBJ1-2; 8 nucleotides agree with TRBD1. V shed 2 bases and J 5 bases; nucleotides not matched to a gene: 13. Germline V CDR1 and CDR2: MNHEY, SMNVEV (reference sequence). The CDR3 is 17 residues long. The CDR3 DNA follows: TGTGCCAGCAGTTTACGACAGGGGTGGGTTTCGGGTTATGGCTACACCTTC. Protein product: CASSLRQGWVSGYGYTF.

This chain connects TRBV19 to TRBJ1-5, with a weak D call TRBD1 (5 bases). Between the trimmed V and J ends, which lost 6 bases and 1 base, there was a span of 16 bases. The CDR3 covers 16 residues. Germline V CDR1 and CDR2: LNHDA, SQIVND (reference sequence). The CDR3: CASRPPQGVSNQPQHF. The CDR3 DNA is TGTGCCAGTAGACCACCCCAGGGTGTCAGCAATCAGCCCCAGCATTTT.

The chain employs TRBV5-1 and TRBJ2-1; possibly TRBD1 for D (6 bases). Trimming pared 0 bases from V and 8 bases from J, leaving 15 bases between. The CDR3 sequence is 15 residues long. Germline values: CDR1 SGHRS, CDR2 YFSETQ. The CDR3 reads CASSLALTGGHEQFF. The CDR3 DNA sequence: TGCGCCAGCAGCTTGGCCTTGACAGGTGGACATGAGCAGTTCTTC.

This chain links TRBV7-2 with TRBJ2-2; no firm D call. From germline, CDR1 is SGHTA and CDR2 FQGNSA. This CDR3 is 16 amino acids long. Trimming left V 4 bases short and J 5 bases short, with 17 bases between. Here the CDR3 DNA reads TGTGCCAGCAGCTCGTGGGTCAAGAAATTGACCGGGGAGCTGTTTTTT. Protein sequence: CASSSWVKKLTGELFF.

The sample holds one count of this clone. The chain combines TRBV6-4 with TRBJ2-2, with 7 nucleotides matching TRBD2. The CDR3 extends over 14 amino acids. Losses at the gene ends were 8 bases for V and 3 bases for J; bases not matched to a gene: 6. Per germline, CDR1 MRHNA and CDR2 SNTAGT. The CDR3 DNA is TGTGCCAGCCGGCGGGAGCGGGACACCGGGGAGCTGTTTTTT. It yields the protein CASRRERDTGELFF.

The CDR3 sequence is CASSVVETRGEQYF. The CDR3 DNA sequence: TGTGCCAGCAGCGTAGTTGAAACACGGGGCGAGCAGTACTTC. The chain recombines TRBV9 with TRBJ2-7; D perhaps matches TRBD2 (5 bases). The V and J ends lost 0 bases and 6 bases respectively, with 13 bases between them. Germline V gene lookup returns CDR1 SGDLS and CDR2 YYNGEE. The CDR3 sequence is 14 residues long.

V usage is TRBV9 and J usage is TRBJ2-3, with unresolved D. V lost 3 bases, J lost 0 bases, and 11 bases lay in between. The CDR3 covers 15 residues. Germline V gives CDR1 SGDLS, CDR2 YYNGEE. As DNA, the CDR3 is TGTGCCAGCAGCGCAGGACCTACGAGCACAGATACGCAGTATTTT. Translation: CASSAGPTSTDTQYF. Combining the CDR3 with reference TRBV9 and TRBJ2-3 gives the whole variable domain DSGVTQTPKHLITATGQRVTLRCSPRSGDLSVYWYQQSLDQGLQFLIQYYNGEERAKGNILERFSAQQFPDLHSELNLSSLELGDSALYFCASSAGPTSTDTQYFGPGTRLTVL.

About this clone itself: The same CDR3 arises from other DNA sequences in this sample as well. The chain is built from TRBV4-3 and TRBJ2-2; 7 nucleotides line up with TRBD1. CDR3 length: 14 residues. Germline CDR1 is LGHNA and CDR2 is YSLEER. With V trimmed by 6 bases and J by 2 bases, 3 bases remained unmatched. In nucleotides, the CDR3 is TGCGCCAGCAGAAGGACAGGTAACACCGGGGAGCTGTTTTTT. Translating gives CASRRTGNTGELFF.

The chain joins TRBV18 to TRBJ2-5; D may be TRBD1 (5 bases). Trimming removed 3 bases at V and 4 bases at J, with 12 bases between. CDR1 and CDR2 from the germline V gene are KGHSH and LQKENI. This CDR3 region has 14 residues. The CDR3: CASSPQGIGETQYF. CDR3 DNA: TGTGCCAGCTCACCGCAGGGAATCGGAGAGACCCAGTACTTC.

V usage is TRBV5-4 and J usage is TRBJ2-7; the D gene is possibly TRBD2 (7 bases). The CDR3 consists of 15 residues. V lost 4 bases and J 6 bases, leaving 20 bases between the germline ends. The germline V gene encodes CDR1 SGHNT and CDR2 YYREEE (reference sequence). The CDR3 loop reads CASSRNVPGGGEQYF. Written as DNA, the CDR3 is TGTGCCAGCAGCCGAAACGTCCCGGGGGGCGGCGAGCAGTACTTC.

This chain links TRBV5-1 with TRBJ2-7, with D maybe TRBD1 (6 bases). Germline lookup yields CDR1 SGHRS and CDR2 YFSETQ. CDR3 length: 14 amino acids. V gave up 0 bases and J gave up 6 bases, with 13 bases separating them. CDR3 in amino acids: CASSLGQEGVEQYF. The CDR3 DNA reads as TGCGCCAGCAGCTTGGGACAGGAAGGTGTCGAGCAGTACTTC.

V is TRBV5-1 and J is TRBJ2-5; tentatively, D is TRBD1 or TRBD2 (5 bases each). Germline assignment: CDR1 SGHRS and CDR2 YFSETQ. The CDR3 has 15 amino acids. The V and J ends lost 6 bases and 3 bases respectively, with 18 bases between them. CDR3 sequence: CASKGTGGFEETQYF. DNA for the CDR3: TGCGCCAGCAAGGGTACAGGAGGTTTTGAAGAGACCCAGTACTTC.

The rearrangement links TRBV7-8 to TRBJ2-7, with D uncertain. The CDR3 loop spans 15 amino acids. V was clipped by 1 base and J by 5 bases, with 15 bases between them. Germline V CDR1 and CDR2: SGHVS, FQNEAQ. This CDR3 is CASSLGTNLGHEQYF. CDR3 nucleotides: TGTGCCAGCAGCTTAGGGACGAACCTAGGTCACGAGCAGTACTTC. Combining the CDR3 with reference TRBV7-8 and TRBJ2-7 gives the whole variable domain GAGVSQSPRYKVAKRGQDVALRCDPISGHVSLFWYQQALGQGPEFLTYFQNEAQLDKSGLPSDRFFAERPEGSVSTLKIQRTQQEDSAVYLCASSLGTNLGHEQYFGPGTRLTVT.

The V call is TRBV6-6, the J call TRBJ2-3; 8 positions agree with TRBD1. The junction had 10 bases not matched to a gene; V was cut back by 6 bases and J by 11 bases. Looked up from germline, CDR1 is MNHNY and CDR2 is SVGAGI (reference sequence). This CDR3 spans 13 amino acids. CDR3 region: CASRTGGGGGQYF. CDR3 bases: TGTGCCAGCAGAACAGGGGGAGGAGGAGGGCAGTATTTT.

This chain connects TRBV5-1 to TRBJ2-1; a possible D gene is TRBD2 (5 bases). Trimming took off 3 bases at V and 1 base at J, with 11 bases between the two ends. Germline V gives CDR1 SGHRS, CDR2 YFSETQ. The CDR3 covers 15 residues. CDR3 protein: CASSSEGESYNEQFF. CDR3 sequence (DNA): TGCGCCAGCAGCTCAGAGGGAGAATCCTACAATGAGCAGTTCTTC.

The rearrangement uses TRBV18 and TRBJ1-4; D gene unclear. The CDR3 runs to 16 residues. V gave up 0 bases and J gave up 7 bases, with 15 bases separating them. Looked up from germline, CDR1 is KGHSH and CDR2 is LQKENI. In DNA form, the CDR3 reads TGTGCCAGCTCACCACCGAGTGTAGAGGGAGGTGAAAAACTGTTTTTT. This codes for CASSPPSVEGGEKLFF. The full variable domain, completed using reference TRBV18 and TRBJ1-4, is NAGVMQNPRHLVRRRGQEARLRCSPMKGHSHVYWYRQLPEEGLKFMVYLQKENIIDESGMPKERFSAEFPKEGPSILRIQQVVRGDSAAYFCASSPPSVEGGEKLFFGSGTQLSVL.

The chain has TRBV4-1 and TRBJ1-2, with TRBD1 as a possible D gene (6 bases). This CDR3 is 13 amino acids long. V lost 7 bases, J lost 8 bases, and 17 bases lay in between. Germline CDR1 and CDR2: MGHRA and YSYEKL. CDR3 residues: CASNDRNSKGYTF. For the CDR3, the DNA is TGCGCCAGCAACGACAGGAATTCGAAAGGCTACACCTTC.

V usage is TRBV5-4 and J usage is TRBJ2-7; D is ambiguous. The germline gives CDR1 SGHNT, CDR2 YYREEE (reference sequence). With 4 bases removed from V and 3 bases from J, the gap between germline ends came to 11 bases. This CDR3 is 13 amino acids long. The CDR3 sequence is CASSDVQDYEQYF. CDR3 sequence (DNA): TGTGCCAGCAGCGATGTCCAGGACTACGAGCAGTACTTC. Filled out from reference TRBV5-4 and TRBJ2-7, the complete variable domain reads ETGVTQSPTHLIKTRGQQVTLRCSSQSGHNTVSWYQQALGQGPQFIFQYYREEENGRGNFPPRFSGLQFPNYSSELNVNALELDDSALYLCASSDVQDYEQYFGPGTRLTVT.

The J gene is TRBJ1-3, the V gene TRBV5-1; D remains unclear. CDR1 and CDR2 (germline): SGHRS, YFSETQ. V lost 4 bases to trimming and J lost 2 bases, with 19 bases between them. The CDR3 is 17 residues long. The chain's CDR3 is CASSPQTLKDTGNTIYF. CDR3 coding DNA: TGCGCCAGCAGCCCTCAGACATTGAAGGATACTGGAAACACCATATATTTT. Full variable domain (rest looked up from reference TRBV5-1 and TRBJ1-3): KAGVTQTPRYLIKTRGQQVTLSCSPISGHRSVSWYQQTPGQGLQFLFEYFSETQRNKGNFPGRFSGRQFSNSRSEMNVSTLELGDSALYLCASSPQTLKDTGNTIYFGEGSWLTVV.

This clone was seen just once. In the same sample, other DNA sequences code for this CDR3. The genes are TRBV6-1 and TRBJ2-7; D unclear. Per the germline V gene, CDR1 is MNHNS and CDR2 is SASEGT. The CDR3 consists of 12 residues. V dropped 2 bases and J dropped 0 bases, with 2 bases sitting between them. The chain's CDR3 is CASSEHSYEQYF. In DNA form, the CDR3 reads TGTGCCAGCAGTGAACACTCCTACGAGCAGTACTTC.

The chain couples TRBV6-5 to TRBJ1-2; D is perhaps TRBD1 (5 bases). The germline V gene has CDR1 MNHEY and CDR2 SVGAGI. The V and J ends lost 11 bases and 6 bases respectively, with 13 bases between them. The CDR3 is 11 amino acids. CDR3 DNA sequence: TGTGCCGTAGGGACCGGTAATGGCTACACCTTC. Translated, it gives CAVGTGNGYTF.

V gene TRBV4-1 combines with J gene TRBJ2-5; D possibly matches TRBD1 or TRBD2 (6 bases each). The CDR3 is 16 residues long. CDR1 is MGHRA and CDR2 is YSYEKL in the germline V gene. V lost 3 bases and J lost 0, with 14 bases in between. The CDR3: CASSQNRAGNQETQYF. In nucleotides, the CDR3 is TGCGCCAGCAGCCAGAACAGGGCGGGGAACCAAGAGACCCAGTACTTC.

This chain connects TRBV7-9 to TRBJ1-1; D perhaps matches TRBD1 (5 bases). The germline V and J ends were trimmed by 2 bases and 1 base, with 8 bases remaining between them. CDR1 is SEHNR, CDR2 FQNEAQ, per germline (reference sequence). The CDR3 is 14 residues long. The DNA of the CDR3 is TGTGCCAGCAGCTTAATGGGGGGGAACACTGAAGCTTTCTTT. It translates to CASSLMGGNTEAFF.

The chain is built from TRBV28 and TRBJ2-7; D is possibly TRBD2 (5 bases). CDR3 length: 16 amino acids. Deletions cut 5 bases from V and 2 bases from J, with 19 bases between. CDR1 is MDHEN and CDR2 is SYDVKM in the germline V gene. CDR3 bases: TGTGCCAGCAGTCCAGTAGCGACTATCTTCACCTACGAGCAGTACTTC. It specifies CASSPVATIFTYEQYF.